This T cell receptor (beta chain) was retrieved from a study of T-cell memory formation after mild COVID-19 (dated by TCRdb to about 2021). In terms of the full investigation: Most TCR sequence clusters were specific to one of the two donors. Longitudinal TCRalpha and TCRbeta repertoire sequencing tracked T-cell clones expanding and contracting after mild COVID-19 in two donors. Two young, previously healthy adult volunteers made up the cohort, one male and one female. Study-level results and caveats: Contracting CD4+ clones were found mainly in CM and EM memory subsets, while CD8+ clones were enriched in EMRA. Clones contracting from day 15 to 85 had balanced CD4/CD8 phenotypes, while a second wave expanding from day 15 to 37 was biased towards CD4+. SARS-CoV-2 specificity was not confirmed for the second-wave clones peaking on day 37. The study covered only a couple of mild cases, and larger cohorts including severe cases with pre-infection samples were considered necessary. Some responding clones were detected in pre-infection memory, which suggested that pre-existing cross-reactive memory T cells had joined the SARS-CoV-2 response.

The germline V end is reduced by 2 bases and the J end by 1 base; junction bases left unmatched: 6. Including cysteine and phenylalanine, the CDR3 has 16 amino acids. Only CDR3 DNA remains: 48 bases, in frame from the first base. From a lookup of the germline V gene, CDR1 and CDR2 are SGHRS and YFSETQ. The instrument was an Illumina NovaSeq 6000. TCRalpha and TCRbeta cDNA libraries were constructed by 5'RACE with constant-segment primers, with sample barcodes and unique molecular identifiers being introduced. RNA was extracted from every sample with Trizol reagent. Amplification of the libraries took two PCR steps, and the second step added a second sample barcode plus Illumina TruSeq adapters. Libraries were sequenced on an Illumina NovaSeq with 2 x 150 bp paired-end reads. Concerning the study's data processing: The reads were demultiplexed and collapsed into UMI-guided consensus sequences using migec v1.2.7. Using mixcr v2.1.11, UMI consensuses were aligned to TRA and TRB V and J templates and then assembled into clonotypes. A clonotype was counted as expanded or contracted only when both edgeR and NoisET called the clonotype significant, with the noise models trained on biological replicates. For edgeR calls, the thresholds were a false discovery rate-adjusted p below 0.01 and a log2 fold-change of 1. As an exploratory analysis of dynamics, max-normalized trajectories of the 1000 most abundant clonotypes were examined by PCA with hierarchical clustering. Each responding clone was given a CD4 or CD8 phenotype based on the CD4+ and CD8+ repertoires, which had been sequenced separately. The raw public reads went through TCRdb reprocessing: fastp at Q25, MiXCR clone calling, in-frame beta chains kept. For every CDR3 protein sequence, its rows merge into one entry that carries the most common genes and DNA. In this record, the V and J calls reflect TCRdb's handling and not the investigators' own analysis. Recorded for this sample are 130,000 to 150,000 distinct CDR3 sequences; over 6% of them occurred a single time. The leading ten clones occupy about 2.1% of the sample.

Note on this clonotype: Its antigen is not yet known. No much larger clonotype is one base removed from it; base qualities were not supplied.

Ficoll-Paque density gradient centrifugation was used to isolate PBMCs. Specimen: PBMCs or a T cell subset sorted from them (not recorded which). The source is an adult woman who had mild COVID-19 (a few samples of this study predate the infection). The sample titles of this study are shuffled in the database, so cell type and time point are left out; the donor was told from shared clones. The sequence is built from TRBV5-1 and TRBJ2-1; TRBD1 matches 7 bases in the middle. The DNA sequence is given as TGCGCCAGCAGCTTACAACAGGGGTTATCCTACAATGAGCAGTTCTTC. Its translation reads: CASSLQQGLSYNEQFF. The full variable domain, with segments outside the CDR3 supplied by the reference TRBV5-1 and TRBJ2-1 proteins, appears as KAGVTQTPRYLIKTRGQQVTLSCSPISGHRSVSWYQQTPGQGLQFLFEYFSETQRNKGNFPGRFSGRQFSNSRSEMNVSTLELGDSALYLCASSLQQGLSYNEQFFGPGTRLTVL.